The entry that follows covers one T cell receptor (beta chain) sequence. Trimming pared 9 bases from V and 3 bases from J, leaving 12 bases between. Germline V gene data show CDR1 as SNHLY and CDR2 as FYNNEI. The CDR3 is 13 amino acids. This sample was taken from a study of blood T cell repertoires in COVID-19. Methods used by the authors: Counts of nucleated cells, estimated from reference gene primer amplification, were obtained. The protocol was immunoSEQ multiplex PCR, while the TCRdb copy is restricted to in-frame clones and leaves out a portion. V, J and clone size are taken as reported in that table, and D and trimming were inferred from the DNA itself. This table holds some 30,000 clones, around 82% found once.

The sample was peripheral blood. The V and J genes are TRBV2 and TRBJ1-5; D not certain. The sequence was collected from a man at least 80 years old with active COVID-19. Written as DNA, the CDR3 is TGTGCCAGTGCTGGAGGATACAATCAGCCCCAGCATTTT. Translated, it gives CASAGGYNQPQHF.